This record concerns one T cell receptor beta chain sequence. The sample is drawn from a study of T cell changes during pregnancy in multiple sclerosis. Data came from immunoSEQ multiplex PCR; TCRdb stores just in-frame clones and leaves some out. The table lists 50,000 or so clones, 80% to 95% of them singletons. Germline V gene data show CDR1 as SQVTM and CDR2 as ANQGSEA. CDR3 length: 14 residues. V was cut by 6 bases and J by 0 bases, with 11 bases left in between. The TCR sequence derives from a female donor with multiple sclerosis, enrolled in a pregnancy study. The specimen was CD4+ T cells from peripheral blood mononuclear cells, collected in the second trimester of pregnancy. V gene TRBV29-1 combines with J gene TRBJ1-4; tentative D call: TRBD1 (5 bases). For the CDR3, the DNA is TGCAGCGTCAGAGACAGCGCAACTAATGAAAAACTGTTTTTT. Its translation: CSVRDSATNEKLFF.